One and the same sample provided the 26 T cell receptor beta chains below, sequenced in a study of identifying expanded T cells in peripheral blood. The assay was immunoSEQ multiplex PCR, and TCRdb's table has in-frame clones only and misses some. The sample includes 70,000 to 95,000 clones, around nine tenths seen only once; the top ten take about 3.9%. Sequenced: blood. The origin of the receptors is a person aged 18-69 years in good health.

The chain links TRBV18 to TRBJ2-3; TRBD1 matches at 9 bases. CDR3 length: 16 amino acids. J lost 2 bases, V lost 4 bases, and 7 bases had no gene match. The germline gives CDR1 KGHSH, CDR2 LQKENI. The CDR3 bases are TGTGCCAGCTCACTAAAAGGGACAGGGATCACAGATACGCAGTATTTT. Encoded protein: CASSLKGTGITDTQYF. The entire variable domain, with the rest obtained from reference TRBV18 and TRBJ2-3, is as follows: NAGVMQNPRHLVRRRGQEARLRCSPMKGHSHVYWYRQLPEEGLKFMVYLQKENIIDESGMPKERFSAEFPKEGPSILRIQQVVRGDSAAYFCASSLKGTGITDTQYFGPGTRLTVL.

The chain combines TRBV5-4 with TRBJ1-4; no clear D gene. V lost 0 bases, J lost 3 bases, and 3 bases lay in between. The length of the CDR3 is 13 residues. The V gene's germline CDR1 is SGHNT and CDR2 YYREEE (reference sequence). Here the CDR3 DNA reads TGTGCCAGCAGCTTGGACGCTAATGAAAAACTGTTTTTT. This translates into CASSLDANEKLFF.

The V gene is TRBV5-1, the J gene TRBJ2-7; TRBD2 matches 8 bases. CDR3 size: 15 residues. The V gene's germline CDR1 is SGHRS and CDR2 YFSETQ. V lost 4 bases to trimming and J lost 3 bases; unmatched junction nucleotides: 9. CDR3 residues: CASSQGLGGVYEQYF. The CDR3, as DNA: TGCGCCAGCAGCCAGGGACTCGGGGGGGTCTACGAGCAGTACTTC.

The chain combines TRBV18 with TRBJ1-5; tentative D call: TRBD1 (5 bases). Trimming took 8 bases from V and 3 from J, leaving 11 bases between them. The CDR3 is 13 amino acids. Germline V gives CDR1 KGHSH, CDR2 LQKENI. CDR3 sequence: CASGRQINQPQHF. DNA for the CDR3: TGTGCCAGCGGACGACAGATCAATCAGCCCCAGCATTTT.

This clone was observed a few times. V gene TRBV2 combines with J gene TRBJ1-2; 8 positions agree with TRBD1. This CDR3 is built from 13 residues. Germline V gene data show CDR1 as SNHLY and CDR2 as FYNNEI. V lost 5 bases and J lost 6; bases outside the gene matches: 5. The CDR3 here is CASSLGQDHGYTF. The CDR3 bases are TGTGCCAGCAGTCTGGGACAGGATCATGGCTACACCTTC.

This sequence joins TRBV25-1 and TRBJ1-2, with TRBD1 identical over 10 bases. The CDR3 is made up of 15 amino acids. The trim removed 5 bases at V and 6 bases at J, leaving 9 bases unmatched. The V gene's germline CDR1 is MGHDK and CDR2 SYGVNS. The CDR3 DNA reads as TGTGCCAGCAGTACGGAGGACAGGGGGAATGATGGCTACACCTTC. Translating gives CASSTEDRGNDGYTF.

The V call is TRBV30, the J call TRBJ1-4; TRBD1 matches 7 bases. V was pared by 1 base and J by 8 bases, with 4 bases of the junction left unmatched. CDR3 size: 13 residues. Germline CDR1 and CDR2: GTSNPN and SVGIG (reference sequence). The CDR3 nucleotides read TGTGCCTGGAGTGGAGGGACAGAGGAAAAACTGTTTTTT. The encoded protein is CAWSGGTEEKLFF.

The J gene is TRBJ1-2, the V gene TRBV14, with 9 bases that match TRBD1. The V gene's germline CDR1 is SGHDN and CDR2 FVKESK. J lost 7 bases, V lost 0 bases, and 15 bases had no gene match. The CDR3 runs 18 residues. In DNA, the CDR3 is TGTGCCAGCAGCCAAGATCGGGGGACAGGGTTCTTGTCTCGTGGCTACACCTTC. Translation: CASSQDRGTGFLSRGYTF.

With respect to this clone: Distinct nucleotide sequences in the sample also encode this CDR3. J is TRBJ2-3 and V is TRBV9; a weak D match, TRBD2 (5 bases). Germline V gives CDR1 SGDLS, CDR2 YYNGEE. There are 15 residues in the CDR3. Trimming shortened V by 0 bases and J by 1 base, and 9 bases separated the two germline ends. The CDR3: CASSVGLAGTDTQYF. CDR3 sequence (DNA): TGTGCCAGCAGCGTAGGGCTAGCTGGCACAGATACGCAGTATTTT.

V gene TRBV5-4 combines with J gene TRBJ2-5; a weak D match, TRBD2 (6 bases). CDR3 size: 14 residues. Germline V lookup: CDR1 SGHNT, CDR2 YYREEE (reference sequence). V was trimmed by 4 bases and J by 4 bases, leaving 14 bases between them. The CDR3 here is CASSPGGGPETQYF. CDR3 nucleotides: TGTGCCAGCAGCCCCGGCGGAGGGCCAGAGACCCAGTACTTC.

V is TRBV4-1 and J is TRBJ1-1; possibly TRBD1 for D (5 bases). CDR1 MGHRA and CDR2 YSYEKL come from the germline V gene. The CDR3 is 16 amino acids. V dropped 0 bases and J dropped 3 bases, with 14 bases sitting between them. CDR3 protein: CASSQDGQGGHTEAFF. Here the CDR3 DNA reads TGCGCCAGCAGCCAAGACGGGCAGGGAGGTCACACTGAAGCTTTCTTT.

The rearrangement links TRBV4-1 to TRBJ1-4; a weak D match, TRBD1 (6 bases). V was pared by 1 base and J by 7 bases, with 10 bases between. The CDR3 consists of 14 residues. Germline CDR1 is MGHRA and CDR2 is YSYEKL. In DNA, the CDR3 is TGCGCCAGCAGCCAAGCGACAGGTCCTGAAAAACTGTTTTTT. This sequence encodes CASSQATGPEKLFF.

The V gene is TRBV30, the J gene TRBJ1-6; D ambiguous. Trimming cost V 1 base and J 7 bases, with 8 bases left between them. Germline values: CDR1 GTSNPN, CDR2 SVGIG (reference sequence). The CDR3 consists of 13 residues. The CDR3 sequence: CAWSEQRNSPLHF. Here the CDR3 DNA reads TGTGCCTGGAGTGAACAGAGAAATTCACCCCTCCACTTT.

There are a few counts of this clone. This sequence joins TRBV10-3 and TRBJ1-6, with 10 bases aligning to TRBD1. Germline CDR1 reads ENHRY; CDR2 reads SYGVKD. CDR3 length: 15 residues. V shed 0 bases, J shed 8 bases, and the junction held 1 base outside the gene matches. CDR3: CAISESGTGDSPLHF. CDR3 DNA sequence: TGTGCCATCAGTGAGTCAGGGACAGGGGATTCACCCCTCCACTTT.

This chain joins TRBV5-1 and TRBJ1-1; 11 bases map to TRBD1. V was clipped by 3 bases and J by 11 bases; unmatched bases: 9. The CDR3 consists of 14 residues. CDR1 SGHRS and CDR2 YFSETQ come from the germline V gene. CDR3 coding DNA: TGCGCCAGCAGCTCAAACGGGGGACAGGGGGAGGCTTTCTTT. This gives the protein CASSSNGGQGEAFF.

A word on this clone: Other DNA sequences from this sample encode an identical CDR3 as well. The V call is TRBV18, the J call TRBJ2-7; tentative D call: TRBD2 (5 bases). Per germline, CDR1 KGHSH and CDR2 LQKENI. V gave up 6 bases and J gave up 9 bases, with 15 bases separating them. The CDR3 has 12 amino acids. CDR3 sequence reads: CASSLGDMRQYF. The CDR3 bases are TGTGCCAGCTCGCTCGGGGATATGCGGCAGTACTTC. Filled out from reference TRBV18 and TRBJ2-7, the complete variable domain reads NAGVMQNPRHLVRRRGQEARLRCSPMKGHSHVYWYRQLPEEGLKFMVYLQKENIIDESGMPKERFSAEFPKEGPSILRIQQVVRGDSAAYFCASSLGDMRQYFGPGTRLTVT.

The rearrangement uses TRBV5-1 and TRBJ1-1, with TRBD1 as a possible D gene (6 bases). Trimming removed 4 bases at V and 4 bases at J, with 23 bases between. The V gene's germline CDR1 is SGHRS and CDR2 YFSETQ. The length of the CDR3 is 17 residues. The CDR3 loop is CASSDQIAGGLGTEAFF. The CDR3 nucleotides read TGCGCCAGCAGCGACCAAATAGCGGGGGGGCTGGGCACTGAAGCTTTCTTT.

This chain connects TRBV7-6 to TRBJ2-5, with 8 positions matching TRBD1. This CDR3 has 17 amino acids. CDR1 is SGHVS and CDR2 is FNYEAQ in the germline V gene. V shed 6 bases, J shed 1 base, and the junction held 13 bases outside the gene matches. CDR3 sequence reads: CASSLKATGETQETQYF. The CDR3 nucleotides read TGTGCCAGCAGTTTAAAGGCGACAGGGGAGACCCAAGAGACCCAGTACTTC.

CDR3 DNA sequence: TGTGCCAGCAGTTCCCCCGTGACTTACAATGAGCAGTTCTTC. Translating gives CASSSPVTYNEQFF. The V and J genes are TRBV6-6 and TRBJ2-1; D is undetermined. Germline V gene sequence: CDR1 MNHNY, CDR2 SVGAGI (reference sequence). The CDR3 is 14 residues long. Between the trimmed V and J ends, which lost 4 bases and 4 bases, there was a span of 11 bases.

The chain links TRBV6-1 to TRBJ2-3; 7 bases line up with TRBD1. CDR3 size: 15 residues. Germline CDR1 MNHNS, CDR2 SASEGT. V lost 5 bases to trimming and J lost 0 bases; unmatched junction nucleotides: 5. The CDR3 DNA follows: TGTGCCAGCAGTAACAGGGGAACTAGCACAGATACGCAGTATTTT. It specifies CASSNRGTSTDTQYF.

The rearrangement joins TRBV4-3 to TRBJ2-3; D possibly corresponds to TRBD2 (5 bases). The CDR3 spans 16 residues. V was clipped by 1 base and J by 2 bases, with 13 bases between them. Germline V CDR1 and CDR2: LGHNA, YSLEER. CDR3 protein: CASSQGAGGHTDTQYF. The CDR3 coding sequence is TGCGCCAGCAGCCAAGGGGCGGGCGGTCACACAGATACGCAGTATTTT.

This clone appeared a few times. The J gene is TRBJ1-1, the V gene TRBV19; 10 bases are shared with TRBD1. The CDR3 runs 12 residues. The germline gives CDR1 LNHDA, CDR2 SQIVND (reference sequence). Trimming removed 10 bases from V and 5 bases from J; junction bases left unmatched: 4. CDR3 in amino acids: CATRTGGTEAFF. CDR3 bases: TGTGCCACTCGGACAGGGGGGACTGAAGCTTTCTTT.

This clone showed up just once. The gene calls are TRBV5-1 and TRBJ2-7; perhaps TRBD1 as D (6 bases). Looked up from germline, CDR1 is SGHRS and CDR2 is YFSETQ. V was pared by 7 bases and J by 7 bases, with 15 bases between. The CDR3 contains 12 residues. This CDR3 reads CASGAGAGEQYF. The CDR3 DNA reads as TGCGCCAGCGGGGCAGGGGCCGGTGAGCAGTACTTC. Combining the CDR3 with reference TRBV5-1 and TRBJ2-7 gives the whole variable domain KAGVTQTPRYLIKTRGQQVTLSCSPISGHRSVSWYQQTPGQGLQFLFEYFSETQRNKGNFPGRFSGRQFSNSRSEMNVSTLELGDSALYLCASGAGAGEQYFGPGTRLTVT.

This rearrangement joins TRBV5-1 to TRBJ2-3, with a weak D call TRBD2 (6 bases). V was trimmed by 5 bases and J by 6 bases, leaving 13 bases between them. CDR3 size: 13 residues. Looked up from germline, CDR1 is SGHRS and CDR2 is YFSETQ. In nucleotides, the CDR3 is TGCGCCAGCAGGGGGGGAGGTCCGGATACGCAGTATTTT. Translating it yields CASRGGGPDTQYF.

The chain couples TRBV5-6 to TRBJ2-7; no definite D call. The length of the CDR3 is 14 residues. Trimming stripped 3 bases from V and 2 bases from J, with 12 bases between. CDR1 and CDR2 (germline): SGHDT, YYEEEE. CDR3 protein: CASSSPPVTYEQYF. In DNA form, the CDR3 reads TGTGCCAGCAGCTCCCCGCCAGTCACCTACGAGCAGTACTTC.

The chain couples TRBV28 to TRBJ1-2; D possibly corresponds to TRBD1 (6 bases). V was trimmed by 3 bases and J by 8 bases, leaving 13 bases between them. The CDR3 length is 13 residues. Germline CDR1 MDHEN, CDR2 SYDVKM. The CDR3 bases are TGTGCCAGCAGTTTCGGTAGCGGGGGCGGCTACACCTTC. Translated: CASSFGSGGGYTF.